This T cell receptor (beta chain) stems from a study of a mutant IDH1 vaccine in newly diagnosed glioma. Study-wide context: Sex among treated patients split 62.5% male, about 38% female; mean age was about 40 years. Every participant had undergone radiotherapy, temozolomide, or both before, and most underwent both.

Points on this clone: What it binds is unknown.

Described time point: baseline, week 1 (first vaccination visit). Treatment given: pre-vaccination baseline after standard-of-care therapy. Patients carried new grade 3 or 4 IDH1-mutant astrocytomas lacking nuclear ATRX. The CDR3 is 13 amino acids. Germline values: CDR1 LNHDA, CDR2 SQIVND (reference sequence). J gave up 6 bases and V 5 bases, and 1 base lay outside the gene matches. Sequenced by immunoSEQ multiplex PCR; TCRdb stores in-frame clones only, minus some. The sample lists 80,000 to 100,000 clones, 82% seen once, with less than 5.5% in the top ten. Findings and limits, study-wide: Vaccination induced immune responses in around 93% of patients.

The sequencing used PBMCs, collected from a glioma patient treated with radiotherapy, temozolomide or both. The chain employs TRBV19 and TRBJ2-2; 9 positions agree with TRBD1. The TCR comes from a man aged 35 to 55 with glioma. Some clones in this sample may be carry-over from other donors' samples. CDR3 residues: CASSGTGSGELFF. In nucleotides, the CDR3 is TGTGCCAGTAGTGGGACAGGGTCCGGGGAGCTGTTTTTT. The full variable domain, in which reference TRBV19 and TRBJ2-2 provide the parts outside the CDR3, is DGGITQSPKYLFRKEGQNVTLSCEQNLNHDAMYWYRQDPGQGLRLIYYSQIVNDFQKGDIAEGYSVSREKKESFPLTVTSAQKNPTAFYLCASSGTGSGELFFGEGSRLTVL.